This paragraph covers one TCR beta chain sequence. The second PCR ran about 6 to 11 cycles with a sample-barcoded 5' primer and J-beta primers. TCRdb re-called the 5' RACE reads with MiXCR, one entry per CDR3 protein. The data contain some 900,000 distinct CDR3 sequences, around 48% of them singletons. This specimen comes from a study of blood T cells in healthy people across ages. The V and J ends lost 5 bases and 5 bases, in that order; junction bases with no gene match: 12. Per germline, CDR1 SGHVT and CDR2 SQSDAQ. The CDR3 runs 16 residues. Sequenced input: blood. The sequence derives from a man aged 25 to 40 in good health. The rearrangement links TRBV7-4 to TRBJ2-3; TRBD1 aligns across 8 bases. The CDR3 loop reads CASSPRDRRLVDTQYF. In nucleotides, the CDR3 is TGTGCCAGCAGCCCGAGGGACAGGAGGCTGGTAGATACGCAGTATTTT. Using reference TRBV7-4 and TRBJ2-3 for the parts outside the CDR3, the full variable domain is GAGVSQSPRYKVAKRGRDVALRCDSISGHVTLYWYRQTLGQGSEVLTYSQSDAQRDKSGRPSGRFSAERPERSVSTLKIQRTEQGDSAVYLCASSPRDRRLVDTQYFGPGTRLTVL.